These 9 T cell receptor beta chains came from one sample sequenced in a study of OX40 agonist ivuxolimab in advanced cancers. Only in-frame clones appear in the TCRdb table, and some are missing; sequencing was by immunoSEQ multiplex PCR. There are 45,000 to 65,000 clones in the sample; approximately 87% occur only once, and under 8.5% lies in the top ten. Sample: CD4+ or CD8+ T cells sorted from blood, taken in a trial of the OX40 agonist ivuxolimab. All receptors derive from an adult with an advanced solid tumor such as melanoma, head and neck, liver or kidney cancer.

The rearrangement joins TRBV5-1 to TRBJ2-3; D is perhaps TRBD1 (6 bases). The V end was cut by 0 bases, the J end by 4 bases, with 9 bases between. The CDR3 spans 14 residues. CDR1 is SGHRS, CDR2 YFSETQ, per germline. CDR3 residues: CASSLDREADTQYF. CDR3 nucleotides: TGCGCCAGCAGCTTGGACAGGGAAGCAGATACGCAGTATTTT.

This rearrangement joins TRBV7-3 to TRBJ2-1; D uncertain. The CDR3 extends over 13 amino acids. Germline V gene lookup returns CDR1 SGHTA and CDR2 FQGTGA. V was pared by 2 bases and J by 9 bases, with 11 bases between. The CDR3 DNA sequence: TGTGCCAGCAGCTTATTGCACGGTGGTGAGCAGTTCTTC. Amino acids: CASSLLHGGEQFF.

The chain joins TRBV5-5 to TRBJ1-6, with D perhaps TRBD1 (5 bases). Trimming pared 4 bases from V and 6 bases from J, leaving 17 bases between. Germline loops: CDR1 SGHKS, CDR2 YYEKEE (reference sequence). CDR3 length: 16 residues. As DNA, the CDR3 is TGTGCCAGCAGCCCTGTCTCGGGACGGATTAATTCACCCCTCCACTTT. The encoded protein is CASSPVSGRINSPLHF.

V gene TRBV6-1 combines with J gene TRBJ1-2; no clear D gene. The CDR3 runs to 14 residues. The germline V and J ends were trimmed by 3 bases and 5 bases, with 13 bases remaining between them. Germline CDR1 reads MNHNS; CDR2 reads SASEGT. The CDR3 region has the DNA TGTGCCAGCAGTGAGCCGTGGGGAGTATATGGCTACACCTTC. Translated, it gives CASSEPWGVYGYTF.

The V gene is TRBV6-6, the J gene TRBJ1-5; no firm D call. The CDR3 is 13 residues long. With 6 bases removed from V and 0 bases from J, the gap between germline ends came to 6 bases. CDR1 is MNHNY, CDR2 SVGAGI, per germline (reference sequence). CDR3 loop: CASSSHSNQPQHF. The CDR3 DNA reads as TGTGCCAGCAGCAGCCATAGCAATCAGCCCCAGCATTTT.

CDR3 residues: CASSLGFSTNEKLFF. DNA for the CDR3: TGTGCCAGCAGCCTGGGGTTCTCAACTAATGAAAAACTGTTTTTT. The gene calls are TRBV5-4 and TRBJ1-4, with unresolved D. With 4 bases removed from V and 0 bases from J, the gap between germline ends came to 10 bases. The CDR3 consists of 15 residues. Germline V CDR1 and CDR2: SGHNT, YYREEE (reference sequence).

The chain couples TRBV4-1 to TRBJ1-4; D gene unclear. Germline lookup yields CDR1 MGHRA and CDR2 YSYEKL. The V end was cut by 0 bases, the J end by 8 bases, with 13 bases between. CDR3 size: 15 residues. CDR3 protein: CASSQDPQKEEKLFF. In DNA form, the CDR3 reads TGCGCCAGCAGCCAAGACCCCCAGAAGGAGGAAAAACTGTTTTTT.

The gene calls are TRBV5-1 and TRBJ2-3, with 11 bases identical to TRBD1. Losses at the gene ends were 0 bases for V and 4 bases for J; bases not matched to a gene: 7. The CDR3 totals 17 residues. Germline CDR1 SGHRS, CDR2 YFSETQ. The CDR3 bases are TGCGCCAGCAGCTTGGCCCTAAGGACAGGGGGCTCAGATACGCAGTATTTT. This gives the protein CASSLALRTGGSDTQYF.

The gene calls are TRBV6-6 and TRBJ2-7; D tentatively fits TRBD1 or TRBD2 (5 bases each). Germline CDR1 reads MNHNY; CDR2 reads SVGAGI (reference sequence). The CDR3 runs to 15 residues. V lost 0 bases and J 1 base, leaving 10 bases between the germline ends. In DNA form, the CDR3 reads TGTGCCAGCAGTTACTCGGGGGACCGATCCTACGAGCAGTACTTC. It yields the protein CASSYSGDRSYEQYF.